Listed below are T cell receptor beta chains from one sample, sequenced in a study of response to subunit inactivated influenza vaccine. MiXCR, applied by TCRdb to the RT-PCR reads, yields one record per CDR3 protein. The repertoire has 600,000 to 850,000 distinct CDR3 sequences, about 15% of them found once; the top ten carry approximately 7.6%. Specimen: PBMCs from blood, collected 14 to 15 days before vaccination. The receptors here all came from a man aged 50 to 60 who received an inactivated influenza vaccine. CDR3s include the opening cysteine and the closing phenylalanine or tryptophan. The D gene is left open where the match is weak. Expanded clones are given a class, and other clones once, few, many or no size at all.

TGTGCCATCAGTCGCACAGCGGAGATTTCCTACGAGCAGTACTTC	CAISRTAEISYEQYF	few	-	TRBV10-3	TRBJ2-7
TGTGCCACCAGCTTAAGACGACAGAACTACGAGCAGTACTTC	CATSLRRQNYEQYF	-	-	TRBV15	TRBJ2-7
TGCGCCAGCAGCCGAGGCTTGGACAGCTACAATGAGCAGTTCTTC	CASSRGLDSYNEQFF	few	-	TRBV4-1	TRBJ2-1
TGCGCCAGCAGCCATGGACAGGGCTCTGGGGCCAACGTCCTGACTTTC	CASSHGQGSGANVLTF	few	TRBD1	TRBV4-3	TRBJ2-6
TGTGCCCGCTGCGACAGGGGGTATAGCAATCAGCCCCAGCATTTT	CARCDRGYSNQPQHF	-	TRBD1	TRBV6-2/TRBV6-3	TRBJ1-5
TGTGCCAGCATCGGTCGGGGGCAGCCGAACACTGAAGCTTTCTTT	CASIGRGQPNTEAFF	few	-	TRBV7-9	TRBJ1-1
TGTGCCAGCTCAGCTTTCGGGACAGGGAATAGCAATCAGCCCCAGCATTTT	CASSAFGTGNSNQPQHF	-	TRBD1	TRBV18	TRBJ1-5
TGTGCCAGCAGCTTAGGACGGTCTAGCGGCCAAGAGACCCAGTACTTC	CASSLGRSSGQETQYF	few	TRBD2	TRBV7-9	TRBJ2-5
TGCAGTGCTATTCAGGGAACTGGCAATCAGCCCCAGCATTTT	CSAIQGTGNQPQHF	few	-	TRBV20-1	TRBJ1-5
TGTGCCATCAGTGTTAAGGGGGGGGCAGATACGCAGTATTTT	CAISVKGGADTQYF	-	-	TRBV10-3	TRBJ2-3
TGTGCCAGCAGTCTTGCCCTAAACCTCTATGGCTACACCTTC	CASSLALNLYGYTF	few	-	TRBV7-9	TRBJ1-2
TGCGCCAGCACAATCGGGGCTTTGAACACCGGGGAGCTGTTTTTT	CASTIGALNTGELFF	few	-	TRBV5-1	TRBJ2-2
TGCGCCAGCAGCCAAGATGGTCGGGGACTAGAGACCCAGTACTTC	CASSQDGRGLETQYF	-	-	TRBV4-1	TRBJ2-5
TGTGCCTGGAGTGTCCAGGGGGCAAACATTCAGTACTTC	CAWSVQGANIQYF	few	TRBD1	TRBV30	TRBJ2-4
TGTGCCACTCAGGGGGCGCGAACTGAAGCTTTCTTT	CATQGARTEAFF	-	TRBD1	TRBV10-3	TRBJ1-1
TGCAGCGTTGAAGAACTAAGATTCCGGGACAGGGCCACTGAAGCTTTCTTT	CSVEELRFRDRATEAFF	-	TRBD1	TRBV29-1	TRBJ1-1
TGTGCCATCAGTGAGTCGATGGCCAAAAACATTCAGTACTTC	CAISESMAKNIQYF	-	-	TRBV10-3	TRBJ2-4
TGTGCCACCAGTGATTTACGAGAGGGTGCGGAGACCCAGTACTTC	CATSDLREGAETQYF	-	-	TRBV24-1	TRBJ2-5
TGTGCCAGGAGCCCGAGCTCGGGACAGCAAGAGACCCAGTACTTC	CARSPSSGQQETQYF	-	TRBD1	TRBV9	TRBJ2-5
TGTGCCAGCAGTTATGAGGGGACGGGTGTTTCAGATACGCAGTATTTT	CASSYEGTGVSDTQYF	few	-	TRBV6-5	TRBJ2-3
TGTGCTAGCAGCCCTACCTGGCTCCTCCAAGAGACCCAGTACTTC	CASSPTWLLQETQYF	few	-	TRBV7-7	TRBJ2-5
TGTGCCTGGAGTGTACTTGGGGGCAATGAGCAGTTCTTC	CAWSVLGGNEQFF	-	-	TRBV30	TRBJ2-1
TGCAGCGTTCGAAGGGGGGGCTTTAGCGGCGACAATGAGCAGTTCTTC	CSVRRGGFSGDNEQFF	-	-	TRBV29-1	TRBJ2-1
TGTGCCAGCAGCCAAGTCAACACTCACTATGGCTACACCTTC	CASSQVNTHYGYTF	many	-	TRBV3-1	TRBJ1-2
TGCGCCAGCAGACCCGGCGGACAGCAAGAGACCCAGTACTTC	CASRPGGQQETQYF	-	-	TRBV5-1	TRBJ2-5
TGTGCCATCAAAAGCCAAGGGGTTGGGGCCTACGAGCAGTACTTC	CAIKSQGVGAYEQYF	-	-	TRBV10-3	TRBJ2-7
TGTGCCTGGACGGACAGGTCCTACGAGCAGTACTTC	CAWTDRSYEQYF	few	TRBD1	TRBV30	TRBJ2-7
TGTGCCAGCAGCCAAGATATGGCTAGCGGGGGGAGCGAGCAGTACTTC	CASSQDMASGGSEQYF	once	TRBD2	TRBV4-2	TRBJ2-7
TGTGCCACCAGCAGAGACCGCGGGACTAGCGGGAGGGACAATGAGCAGTTCTTC	CATSRDRGTSGRDNEQFF	-	TRBD2	TRBV15	TRBJ2-1
TGCGCCAGCAGCCAGAAGGTCAGCTCGGAGCAGTTCTTC	CASSQKVSSEQFF	few	-	TRBV4-1	TRBJ2-1
TGTGCCAGCAGTATCGAGGGGGGCTCCTACAATGAGCAGTTCTTC	CASSIEGGSYNEQFF	few	-	TRBV27	TRBJ2-1
TGCAGTGCCCTAATTGGGCGGGGGGGGTTAGAGACCCAGTACTTC	CSALIGRGGLETQYF	few	TRBD2	TRBV20-1	TRBJ2-5
TGTGCCAGCAGTTACTCGAGGACAGGGGCCTCTAACACCGGGGAGCTGTTTTTT	CASSYSRTGASNTGELFF	-	TRBD1	TRBV6-2/TRBV6-3	TRBJ2-2
TGTGCCAGCAGCTTAGCAGCCCAGCGGGGGCGAGGGGATACGCAGTATTTT	CASSLAAQRGRGDTQYF	-	TRBD2	TRBV7-2	TRBJ2-3
TGCAGCGTTGGCGGGAGCTCTACGCAGTATTTT	CSVGGSSTQYF	-	TRBD2	TRBV29-1	TRBJ2-3
TGTGCCAGCAGACCCGACACGATCGGGGAGCAGTACTTC	CASRPDTIGEQYF	many	-	TRBV12-3/TRBV12-4	TRBJ2-7
TGTGCCAGCAGTTTTTTAAGTGGACTAGCGGTATACAATGAGCAGTTCTTC	CASSFLSGLAVYNEQFF	-	TRBD2	TRBV12-3/TRBV12-4	TRBJ2-1
TGTGCCAGCAGTCTCAGGGGAGGGAGCTCTGGGGCCAACGTCCTGACTTTC	CASSLRGGSSGANVLTF	many	-	TRBV6-2/TRBV6-3	TRBJ2-6
TGCGCCAGCTCAGGGGGCAAGGAAGAGACCCAGTACTTC	CASSGGKEETQYF	-	TRBD1	TRBV5-1	TRBJ2-5
TGTGCCAGCAAATGGGGGGCTGGCACCGGGGAGCTGTTTTTT	CASKWGAGTGELFF	many	-	TRBV7-8	TRBJ2-2
TGTGCCAGCAGGGCCGGGACAGGGGAGAGTGATGAGCAGTTCTTC	CASRAGTGESDEQFF	-	TRBD1	TRBV2	TRBJ2-1
TGCGCCAGCAGCTCGGTGCTGACTAGCGGGAGGACAGATACGCAGTATTTT	CASSSVLTSGRTDTQYF	-	TRBD2	TRBV5-1	TRBJ2-3